This T cell receptor (beta chain) appears in the sequencing data of a study of CD8 T cells in Susac syndrome. RNA was extracted with the RNeasy kit, and a quantity of roughly 0.5 to 1 ug was reverse transcribed using random hexamers. TCRdb recomputed calls from the immunoSEQ multiplex PCR reads with MiXCR, one row per CDR3 protein. The sample includes 150,000 to 200,000 distinct CDR3 sequences, 85% to 95% of them seen just once. Negative isolation yielded CD8+ and CD4+ T cells; FACS enriched TEMRA cells. This CDR3 has 14 amino acids. The V gene lost 6 bases and the J gene lost 3 bases, with 14 bases spanning the gap. The germline CDR1 and CDR2 sequences are KGHSH and LQKENI.

The source of this sequence is a human donor in good health. Sequenced material: CD4+ T cells from PBMCs. The rearrangement links TRBV18 to TRBJ1-2; D ambiguous. CDR3 region: CASSLGHSYYGYTF. CDR3 DNA sequence: TGTGCCAGCTCCCTCGGGCACAGCTACTATGGCTACACCTTC.